These 16 T cell receptor beta chains were all obtained from the same sample, sequenced in a study of CD8 T cells in ankylosing spondylitis. Via MiXCR, TCRdb re-called the 5' RACE reads, giving one row per CDR3 protein. The profile shows around 210,000 distinct CDR3 sequences, roughly 8.2% of them singletons. The sample taken for sequencing was blood, either unsorted or a sorted T cell fraction (not recorded which). These receptor sequences come from a female donor with ankylosing spondylitis or in good health (not recorded which).

Of note for this clonotype: A much larger clone is a single base away; this may be a read error. The chain combines TRBV6-2 or TRBV6-3 with TRBJ2-7; D is unclear. CDR3 size: 14 residues. Germline loops: CDR1 MNHEY, CDR2 SVGEGT. The V and J ends lost 3 bases and 4 bases respectively, with 13 bases between them. The CDR3 bases are TGTGCCAGCAGTTATCCGGTGGAGTTTTACGAGCAGTACTTC. It is translated as CASSYPVEFYEQYF.

This clonotype was detected ten times or more. The rearrangement joins TRBV12-3 or TRBV12-4 to TRBJ2-7; a weak D match, TRBD2 (6 bases). The germline V and J ends were trimmed by 5 bases and 3 bases, with 20 bases remaining between them. CDR3 length: 16 residues. The CDR3 DNA reads TGTGCCAGCAGTGGCAGAGAAGTTGGAGGGCTCTACGAGCAGTACTTC. Translation gives CASSGREVGGLYEQYF.

This clonotype was detected ten times or more. V is TRBV29-1 and J is TRBJ2-7; the D is unclear. Germline V CDR1 and CDR2: SQVTM, ANQGSEA. V lost 4 bases to trimming and J lost 2 bases, with 12 bases between them. There are 13 residues in the CDR3. This CDR3 reads CSVGGRATYEQYF. The CDR3 DNA sequence: TGCAGCGTTGGAGGTCGGGCCACCTACGAGCAGTACTTC.

The sample holds a few counts of this clonotype. This chain links TRBV18 with TRBJ2-3, with a tentative D call TRBD2 (6 bases). CDR3 length: 14 residues. CDR1 and CDR2 (germline): KGHSH, LQKENI. Trimming pared 8 bases from V and 3 bases from J, leaving 15 bases between. The CDR3, as DNA: TGTGCCAGCGGTCACGGGGGACCAACAGATACGCAGTATTTT. This sequence encodes CASGHGGPTDTQYF.

This clonotype was seen at least ten times. The J gene is TRBJ2-5, the V gene TRBV9; D is perhaps TRBD2 (5 bases). The CDR3 covers 13 residues. The V gene's germline CDR1 is SGDLS and CDR2 YYNGEE. The V and J ends lost 2 bases and 3 bases respectively, with 8 bases between them. The CDR3, as DNA: TGTGCCAGCAGCGTCGCGGGTGAAGAGACCCAGTACTTC. Translating it yields CASSVAGEETQYF.

This clonotype was counted ten times or more. The chain carries TRBV18 and TRBJ1-5; D is undetermined. The length of the CDR3 is 17 residues. Trimming removed 1 base from V and 4 bases from J, with 17 bases in between. CDR1 KGHSH and CDR2 LQKENI come from the germline V gene. The CDR3 DNA reads as TGTGCCAGCTCACCACTAAGTTTACAGAATCCTAATCAGCCCCAGCATTTT. It yields the protein CASSPLSLQNPNQPQHF.

This clonotype was seen at least ten times. The chain uses TRBV9 and TRBJ2-1; D is unclear. There are 14 residues in the CDR3. The ends were cut back, 0 bases at V and 5 bases at J, with 9 bases in the middle. In germline, CDR1 is SGDLS, CDR2 YYNGEE. CDR3 protein: CASSVEAYNNEQFF. The CDR3 bases are TGTGCCAGCAGCGTAGAGGCCTACAACAATGAGCAGTTCTTC.

This clonotype was seen repeatedly, ten times or more. The chain joins TRBV5-1 to TRBJ1-1; the D gene is possibly TRBD1 (6 bases). Trimming took off 6 bases at V and 6 bases at J, with 15 bases between the two ends. Germline V lookup: CDR1 SGHRS, CDR2 YFSETQ. This CDR3 spans 13 amino acids. The CDR3 sequence is CASTPRGASEAFF. The CDR3 coding sequence is TGCGCCAGCACCCCCCGGGGGGCATCTGAAGCTTTCTTT.

This clonotype was detected ten times or more. The CDR3 reads CSVETTTEAFF. The CDR3 DNA reads TGCAGCGTTGAAACTACCACTGAAGCTTTCTTT. This chain joins TRBV29-1 and TRBJ1-1; D ambiguous. The CDR3 extends over 11 amino acids. Trimming cost V 2 bases and J 4 bases, with 5 bases left between them. Germline assignment: CDR1 SQVTM and CDR2 ANQGSEA.

This clonotype was detected ten times or more. The J gene is TRBJ1-1, the V gene TRBV7-9, with 10 bases lining up with TRBD1. CDR3 length equals 13 residues. The ends lost 5 bases at V and 6 bases at J; junction bases unmatched: 3. Germline V gene lookup returns CDR1 SEHNR and CDR2 FQNEAQ (reference sequence). In DNA form, the CDR3 reads TGTGCCAGCAGCCAAGGACAGGGGGCTGAAGCTTTCTTT. This gives the protein CASSQGQGAEAFF. The full variable domain, rest sourced from reference TRBV7-9 and TRBJ1-1, is DTGVSQNPRHKITKRGQNVTFRCDPISEHNRLYWYRQTLGQGPEFLTYFQNEAQLEKSRLLSDRFSAERPKGSFSTLEIQRTEQGDSAMYLCASSQGQGAEAFFGQGTRLTVV.

This clonotype was found a few times. The gene calls are TRBV4-3 and TRBJ1-6; D is ambiguous. Trimming took 1 base from V and 0 from J, leaving 16 bases between them. The CDR3 runs 19 residues. The germline gives CDR1 LGHNA, CDR2 YSLEER. CDR3 bases: TGCGCCAGCAGCCAAGTGCGAGGGCGCGCGGGCTCCTATAATTCACCCCTCCACTTT. As protein: CASSQVRGRAGSYNSPLHF.

This clonotype was detected many times. The chain has TRBV2 and TRBJ2-5; D call uncertain. The V end lost 2 bases, the J end lost 7 bases, and 5 bases lay between the germline ends. The CDR3 runs to 11 residues. Per the germline V gene, CDR1 is SNHLY and CDR2 is FYNNEI. This CDR3 is CASSEWGTQYF. CDR3 coding DNA: TGTGCCAGCAGTGAATGGGGGACCCAGTACTTC.

The CDR3 DNA is TGTGCCAGCGGCCGGGGAGGCTCCCAAGAGACCCAGTACTTC. As protein: CASGRGGSQETQYF. The rearrangement uses TRBV12-3 or TRBV12-4 and TRBJ2-5, with D perhaps matching TRBD2 (6 bases). This CDR3 has 14 residues. V was shortened by 8 bases and J by 1 base, with 14 bases between the two germline ends.

This clonotype has ten or more counts. This rearrangement joins TRBV4-3 to TRBJ2-7; the D gene is possibly TRBD2 (10 bases). With 4 bases removed from V and 2 bases from J, the gap between germline ends came to 21 bases. Per the germline V gene, CDR1 is LGHNA and CDR2 is YSLEER. The CDR3 runs to 17 residues. The CDR3 DNA is TGCGCCAGCAGCCTCGGAGCGGGAGGGACAGGGACCTACGAGCAGTACTTC. It is translated as CASSLGAGGTGTYEQYF.

This chain joins TRBV7-6 and TRBJ2-3; D gene unclear. V was shortened by 3 bases and J by 8 bases, with 9 bases between the two germline ends. The CDR3 has 12 residues. The germline gives CDR1 SGHVS, CDR2 FNYEAQ. The CDR3 region has the DNA TGTGCCAGCAGCTTGGGAACGGGTACGCAGTATTTT. It translates to CASSLGTGTQYF.

The gene calls are TRBV7-2 and TRBJ1-2; TRBD1 agrees at 8 bases. Looked up from germline, CDR1 is SGHTA and CDR2 is FQGNSA. The CDR3 covers 17 residues. The ends lost 5 bases at V and 3 bases at J; junction bases unmatched: 14. CDR3 nucleotide sequence: TGTGCCAGCAGCCCCGACGAGGGACAGGTGCTATACTATGGCTACACCTTC. Translation: CASSPDEGQVLYYGYTF.